The present T cell receptor beta chain was sequenced within a study of blood T cell repertoires in COVID-19. Points on this clone: Other DNA sequences in the sample encode the same CDR3.

Study processing details: Nucleated cell counts were estimated from reference gene primer amplification. Produced via immunoSEQ multiplex PCR; TCRdb's table is partial and in-frame only. The V and J calls and the clone size are those of that table, but D and trimming were determined from the DNA. The sample lists fewer than 250,000 clones, nearly 95% seen once, with 0.83% in the top ten. Sequencing was carried out using peripheral blood. This receptor was identified in a man aged 30 to 45 with COVID-19, enrolled during active disease.

CDR3 sequence (DNA): TGTGCCAGCAGTTACCTCGGAGATTCACCCCTCCACTTT. Translating it yields CASSYLGDSPLHF. The rearrangement uses TRBV6-5 and TRBJ1-6; D not certain. The CDR3 has 13 amino acids. Germline V gene lookup returns CDR1 MNHEY and CDR2 SVGAGI. The V gene lost 2 bases and the J gene lost 8 bases, with 7 bases spanning the gap.